Listed here are 11 T cell receptor beta chains from one sample, sequenced in a study of cytomegalovirus exposure and HLA in healthy donors. Primers included in the PCR were 60 Vbeta and 13 Jbeta primers. Sequenced by immunoSEQ multiplex PCR; TCRdb stores in-frame clones only, minus some. The data hold 72,000 or so clones, with approximately 78% observed a single time. Sequenced input: PBMCs. The receptors were sampled from a man younger than 35 in good health and CMV-seropositive.

The V call is TRBV18, the J call TRBJ1-1; D is undetermined. The V end lost 0 bases, the J end lost 0 bases, and 8 bases lay between the germline ends. Germline lookup yields CDR1 KGHSH and CDR2 LQKENI. This CDR3 comprises 15 residues. CDR3 nucleotide sequence: TGTGCCAGCTCACCACCGGGAGACTTGAACACTGAAGCTTTCTTT. This gives the protein CASSPPGDLNTEAFF.

The chain carries TRBV10-3 and TRBJ2-7; D possibly corresponds to TRBD2 (6 bases). The CDR3 sequence is 14 residues long. CDR1 is ENHRY, CDR2 SYGVKD, per germline. Trimming took 10 bases from V and 2 from J, leaving 18 bases between them. The CDR3 DNA reads TGTGCCACCATGGCGGGGCAGGGTCCCTACGAGCAGTACTTC. This encodes CATMAGQGPYEQYF.

This clone was seen just once. A read error may produce the germline difference seen at one junction end. The rearrangement joins TRBV6-5 to TRBJ2-1; D perhaps matches TRBD1 (6 bases). This CDR3 contains 12 residues. The V gene's germline CDR1 is MNHEY and CDR2 SVGAGI. CDR3 DNA sequence: TGTGCCAGCTCCAACGAGGGACACCCCCCGCTCTTC. Translating gives CASSNEGHPPLF.

This clone was seen only once. Within the sample, other DNA sequences also encode this same CDR3. V and J are TRBV6-1 and TRBJ1-1, with TRBD1 as a possible D gene (5 bases). The CDR3 totals 13 residues. Germline loops: CDR1 MNHNS, CDR2 SASEGT. V shed 2 bases and J shed 5 bases, with 9 bases lying between them. The CDR3 loop reads CASSEQGGTEAFF. For the CDR3, the DNA is TGTGCCAGCAGTGAACAGGGTGGAACTGAAGCTTTCTTT.

V gene TRBV9 combines with J gene TRBJ1-1, with no clear D. The V gene's germline CDR1 is SGDLS and CDR2 YYNGEE. The CDR3 has 14 amino acids. The germline V and J ends were trimmed by 0 bases and 1 base, with 7 bases remaining between them. CDR3 sequence (DNA): TGTGCCAGCAGCGTAGGGCCCGAGAACACTGAAGCTTTCTTT. Its translation is CASSVGPENTEAFF.

The rearrangement uses TRBV29-1 and TRBJ1-1; tentatively, D is TRBD1 (6 bases). Trimming removed 6 bases from V and 0 bases from J, with 14 bases in between. There are 14 residues in the CDR3. Germline assignment: CDR1 SQVTM and CDR2 ANQGSEA. CDR3: CSVSGTLMNTEAFF. The CDR3, as DNA: TGCAGCGTCTCCGGGACACTCATGAACACTGAAGCTTTCTTT.

The rearrangement links TRBV25-1 to TRBJ2-7; the match to TRBD1 covers 12 bases. The CDR3 runs 14 residues. Germline CDR1 is MGHDK and CDR2 is SYGVNS. Trimming at V came to 6 bases and at J to 2 bases, leaving 2 bases not matched to a gene. For the CDR3, the DNA is TGTGCCAGCAGGGGACAGGGGGCTACCTACGAGCAGTACTTC. Its translation is CASRGQGATYEQYF.

This clone is judged medium-sized. V and J are TRBV13 and TRBJ1-1; 7 bases align to TRBD1. Germline V lookup: CDR1 PRHDT, CDR2 FYEKMQ (reference sequence). The J segment lost 0 bases and the V segment lost 8 bases, leaving 9 bases of the junction unmatched. The CDR3 spans 15 residues. DNA of the CDR3: TGTGCCAGCCGGTGGAAGGGGGCTATGAACACTGAAGCTTTCTTT. It codes for CASRWKGAMNTEAFF.

CDR3 protein: CASRSGGSYEQYF. The CDR3 nucleotides read TGTGCCAGCAGAAGTGGCGGCTCCTACGAGCAGTACTTC. The V call is TRBV27, the J call TRBJ2-7; unclear D gene. Germline values: CDR1 MNHEY, CDR2 SMNVEV (reference sequence). The CDR3 contains 13 residues. V lost 6 bases and J 0 bases, leaving 9 bases between the germline ends.

The chain couples TRBV27 to TRBJ2-5; 8 bases agree with TRBD1. The CDR3 is 14 amino acids. The V gene end was trimmed by 7 bases and the J gene end by 3 bases; junction bases not matched to a gene: 7. The V gene's germline CDR1 is MNHEY and CDR2 SMNVEV (reference sequence). CDR3 amino acids: CASTSGQGEETQYF. The CDR3 DNA sequence: TGTGCCAGCACCTCAGGACAGGGCGAAGAGACCCAGTACTTC.

The rearrangement links TRBV6-5 to TRBJ2-1, with 7 bases identical to TRBD1. From germline, CDR1 is MNHEY and CDR2 SVGAGI. V lost 0 bases, J lost 5 bases, and 7 bases stayed unmatched. The CDR3 contains 16 residues. The CDR3 region has the DNA TGTGCCAGCAGTTACTCGAGCTCAGGGGGTAACAATGAGCAGTTCTTC. This sequence encodes CASSYSSSGGNNEQFF.